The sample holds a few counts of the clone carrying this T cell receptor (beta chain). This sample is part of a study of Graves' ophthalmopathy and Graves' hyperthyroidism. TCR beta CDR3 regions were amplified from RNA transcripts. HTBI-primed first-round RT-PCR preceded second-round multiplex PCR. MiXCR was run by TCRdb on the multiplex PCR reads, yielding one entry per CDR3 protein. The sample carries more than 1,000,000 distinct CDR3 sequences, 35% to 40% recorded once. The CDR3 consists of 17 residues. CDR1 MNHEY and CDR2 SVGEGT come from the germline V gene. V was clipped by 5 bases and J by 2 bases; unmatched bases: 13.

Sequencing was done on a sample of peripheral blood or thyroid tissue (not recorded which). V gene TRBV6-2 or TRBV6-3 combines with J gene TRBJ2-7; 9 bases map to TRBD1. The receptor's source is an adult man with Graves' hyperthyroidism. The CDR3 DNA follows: TGTGCCAGCAGTCACCATTCCGGGACAGGGATAACCTACGAGCAGTACTTC. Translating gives CASSHHSGTGITYEQYF.